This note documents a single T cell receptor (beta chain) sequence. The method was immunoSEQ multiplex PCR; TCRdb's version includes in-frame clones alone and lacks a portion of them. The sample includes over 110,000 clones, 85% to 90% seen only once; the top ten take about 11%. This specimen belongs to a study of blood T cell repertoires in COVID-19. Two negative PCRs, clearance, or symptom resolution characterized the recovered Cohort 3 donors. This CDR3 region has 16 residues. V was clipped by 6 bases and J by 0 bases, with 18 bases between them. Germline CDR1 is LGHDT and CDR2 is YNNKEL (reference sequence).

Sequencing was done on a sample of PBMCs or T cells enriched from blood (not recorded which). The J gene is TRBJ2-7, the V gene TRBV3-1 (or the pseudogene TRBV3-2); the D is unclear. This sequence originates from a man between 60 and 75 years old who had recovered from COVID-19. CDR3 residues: CASSPPTPRSSYEQYF. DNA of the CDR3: TGTGCCAGCAGTCCGCCAACACCACGGAGCTCCTACGAGCAGTACTTC.